Listed here is a single TCR beta chain. What this receptor recognizes is not known. The sample holds no much larger clone one base away, and base qualities are not on file. The twin pairs came from the European Cystic Fibrosis Twin and Sibling Study Cohort, a cohort that recruited patients from 170 or so CF clinics across 14 European countries. Zygosity and CFTR genotype were confirmed in-house, and zygosity was tested by multiplex PCR of nine short tandem repeat loci. Peripheral blood was taken from each twin, and clinical parameters were recorded on the day of blood sampling. Phenol/chloroform extraction was used to isolate genomic DNA from peripheral blood cells, and the DNA was then kept in TE buffer at 4 degrees C. The data stem from a study of monozygotic twins with cystic fibrosis (dated by TCRdb to about 2021). Looking at the study overall: Around 2.8 micrograms of fragmented DNA went through approximately 16 PCR cycles to produce barcoded libraries. To assess genetic influence on V and J gene usage, the study compared TCR beta repertoires within and across 16 monozygotic twin pairs with cystic fibrosis. Made up mostly of children and adolescents, the cohort included ten female and six male twin pairs ranging in age from about 2.0 to 36.4 years, with a median of roughly 9 years. Twins were ranked among 850 to 1,200 cohort participants for weight-for-height and FEVPerc (FEV1 disease centile) at the day of blood sampling. Data for three of the twin pairs had been reported previously in another context.

TCR beta CDR3 regions were amplified by multiplex PCR with the immunoSEQ immune profiling system according to the manufacturer's instructions. An Illumina NextSeq system was used to carry out the sequencing. On the authors' methods: The immunoSEQ Analyzer platform handled processing of the sequence data, and clonality was calculated by taking the square root of Simpson's index of productive rearrangements. Jensen-Shannon distance served as the measure of similarity in V and J usage, while OLGA was used to compute CDR3 generation probabilities. The immuneACCESS database (August 2020) and VDJdb (December 2020) were searched for shared CDR3 sequences. The table was pulled from immuneACCESS by TCRdb, which kept in-frame rearrangements only. Such tables lose some clones; where checked, under half of the loss comes from unresolved V genes, and the rest has no known cause. V, J and clone size are those of that table, while D and trimming were read from the DNA. This sample lists around 35,000 clones; about 87% were detected once. The top ten constitute under 2% of the sample.

What the authors observed across the whole study: Simpson clonality was generally low (median 0.0095), suggesting a naive-dominated repertoire, with higher clonality in the most severely affected patients. Significantly higher nucleotide-identical clonotype sharing was observed within monozygotic CF twin pairs than between unrelated CF individuals (P = 0.000026, Mann-Whitney). The cohort was small, and the number of shared CDR3s showed no association with age, concordance or disease severity. In 13 of 16 pairs, V gene usage most closely resembled the co-twin's, and the same held for J usage in 8 of 16 pairs, a pattern suggesting genetic constraints.

From a lookup of the germline V gene (reference sequence), CDR1 and CDR2 are SEHNR and FQNEAQ. Trimming costs V 2 bases and J 0 bases, and their ends lie 7 bases apart. From the cysteine through the phenylalanine, the CDR3 covers 14 amino acids. Kept here is only the CDR3 DNA, which spans 42 bases and is read in frame from base 1. Sequences were obtained from blood. The chain is encoded by TRBV7-9 joined to TRBJ1-1; the D gene is not confidently resolved. This receptor was taken from a girl aged 2-9 years with cystic fibrosis. The CDR3 protein: CASSLMVVNTEAFF. The DNA sequence is given as TGTGCCAGCAGCTTAATGGTGGTGAACACTGAAGCTTTCTTT.